The entry that follows covers one T cell receptor beta chain sequence. The antigen it recognizes is unknown. The input lacks base qualities; no much larger clone sits a single base away. The sample belongs to a study of CD8+ T cells in alopecia areata (dated by TCRdb to about 2018). Context from the whole study: The treated patients, all with moderate-to-severe alopecia areata, were enrolled in an open-label pilot trial of oral tofacitinib given at 5 to 10 mg twice daily. On the human side, TCRbeta sequencing was run on scalp tissue and on sorted CD4+ and CD8+ peripheral blood T cells from healthy controls and from alopecia areata patients with either patchy or totalis/universalis disease. TCRbeta CDR3 regions were amplified by immunoSEQ multiplex PCR using 35 Vbeta forward and 13 Jbeta reverse primers. Patients stayed on tofacitinib for 6 to 18 months and then had 6 months of follow-up off drug so that delayed response and recurrence could be assessed. RNA was obtained with the PAXgene miRNA kit for fixed scalp, the miRNeasy kit for PBMCs, and the RNeasy kit for mouse skin. Tofacitinib-treated patients had biopsies at baseline and at 4 and 24 weeks of treatment, with a later scalp biopsy in several patients. The study used high-throughput TCRbeta sequencing to examine T cell clonal expansion in alopecia areata, in both the C3H/HeJ mouse model and human patients. For the treated patients, the SALT score, which quantifies what percentage of scalp surface area is affected, served as the measure of disease severity. Scalp clonality was compared among normal scalp (n=4), patchy alopecia areata scalp (n=8), and alopecia totalis/universalis scalp (n=8). General conclusions and limits of the study: Because the treated cohort was small and had only one nonresponder, larger studies are needed to examine links between baseline CD8+ expansion and response. Tofacitinib significantly lowered scalp clonality and the number of expanded CD8+ clones among the top 100 scalp clones. Scalp TCR repertoire analysis is complicated because resident alphabeta T cells in normal human skin are also sequenced, whereas mouse skin is dominated by gammadelta T cells. Compared with normal scalp, lesional scalp had higher clonality and more expanded CD8+ clones, particularly in alopecia totalis/universalis, a pattern that suggests antigenic drive. During tofacitinib treatment, many expanded lesional clones remained in scalp and blood, and this persistence may partly explain relapse after treatment is stopped. Shared TCR sequences between patients were less evident than in mice, which may be partly attributable to HLA diversity in the patient population.

The method was the immunoSEQ multiplex PCR assay. For TCR sequencing, RNA was extracted from every sample and reverse transcribed into cDNA to serve as template. SuperScript III was used to make first-strand cDNA, primed with a 2:1 mix of oligo-dT and random hexamers. Amplification bias was assessed with a synthetic immune receptor repertoire, and residual bias was removed computationally. From the authors' description of their analysis: After raw reads were preprocessed to remove errors, the CDR3 was defined following IMGT conventions as running from the conserved cysteine to phenylalanine. Clonality was computed as 1 minus the Shannon entropy, with the entropy normalized by log2 of the number of productive unique TCRs. Whether scalp clones were CD4 or CD8 was inferred by matching scalp TCRbeta sequences against CD4 and CD8 repertoires sorted from blood. TCRdb's version of the immuneACCESS table is confined to in-frame rearrangements and falls short of the full clone set. An unresolved V gene accounts for under half of the shortfall where checked; the remainder is of unknown origin. V, J and clone size are taken as reported in that table, and D and trimming were inferred from the DNA itself. For this sample there are 170,000 or so clones; around three fifths appear just once. Approximately 0.91% of the sample lies in the top ten.

The sample's time point label, decoded: less than five weeks on oral tofacitinib. This sample's treatment or condition label indicates: oral pan-JAK inhibitor, 5-10 mg twice daily. From alopecia areata patients, peripheral blood was collected along with lesional scalp punch biopsies. After PBMCs were isolated by density centrifugation and stained for CD3, CD4 and CD8, a FACSAria was used to sort CD4+ and CD8+ T cells. The germline V gene yields LGHNA for CDR1 and YNFKEQ for CDR2. The CDR3, cysteine through phenylalanine, is 14 amino acids long. Of all the DNA, just the CDR3 is kept, 42 bases in frame from base 1. V drops 1 base and J drops 3 bases, leaving 7 bases in between.

The receptor was derived from a human donor with alopecia areata. Sequencing was performed on CD4+ T cells sorted from blood, taken at week 4, from a patient treated with tofacitinib. The rearrangement combines TRBV4-2 with TRBJ1-5, with no confident D gene call. The nucleotide sequence reads TGTGCCAGCAGCCAAGCACGGTTCAATCAGCCCCAGCATTTT. Its protein is CASSQARFNQPQHF.